The entry below describes one T cell receptor (beta chain). Its cognate antigen is unknown. The junction and the germline gene differ at one end; a read error may be behind it. Other DNA variants within this sample encode the same CDR3. The data stem from a study of shared clonotypes between healthy human individuals. Whole-study context: CD8 memory received one plate per donor, CD8 naive two, CD4 memory three and CD4 naive three.

Several immunoSEQ plates held equal portions of the genomic DNA taken from each subset. TCRdb's table, derived via immunoSEQ multiplex PCR, lists solely in-frame clones and lacks some. The sample has roughly 2.6 million clones; around nine tenths are singletons. Study-level findings and limits: Non-shared clonotypes had lower generation probabilities than those shared by all four donors. Shared across four donors were around 5% of the naive CD4 clonotypes.

The CDR3 is made up of 14 amino acids. The germline CDR1 and CDR2 sequences are LNHDA and SQIVND (reference sequence). The sequencing input was naive CD4+ T cells sorted from blood. Subset in this sample: CD45RA+ positively selected. The TCR comes from a man between 18 and 35 years old in good health. This sequence joins TRBV19 and TRBJ1-5, with a possible D match to TRBD1 (5 bases). The CDR3 reads CASSIVQGNQPQHF. DNA for the CDR3: TGTGCCAGTAGTATAGTTCAGGGCAACCAGCCCCAGCATTTT.